This T cell receptor beta chain was obtained from a study of identical twins. Broader study findings: Those out-of-frame alpha sequences shared by twins showed an excess of low generation probability.

This clonotype was seen repeatedly, ten times or more. Its antigen is as yet unknown. Each cDNA held unique molecular identifiers, and template switching gave it a universal primer site. TCRdb ran MiXCR on the 5' RACE reads and lists one entry per CDR3 protein. The sample has roughly 1,500,000 distinct CDR3 sequences; about 32% are singletons. Sequencing used cord blood. The receptor was isolated from a newborn girl in good health.

This CDR3 reads CASSLGQASTDTQYF. CDR3 nucleotides: TGTGCCAGCAGTCTCGGACAGGCTAGCACAGATACGCAGTATTTT. J is TRBJ2-3 and V is TRBV28, with 7 bases lining up with TRBD1. CDR1 and CDR2 from the germline V gene are MDHEN and SYDVKM. This CDR3 spans 15 amino acids. V trimming: 5 bases; J trimming: 0 bases; junction bases outside the gene matches: 5.